The rows below give T cell receptor beta chains drawn from one sample of a study of patients and donors after allogeneic stem cell transplantation. TCRdb reprocessed the RT-PCR reads via MiXCR and lists one record per CDR3 protein. The sample includes about 160,000 distinct CDR3 sequences, approximately 22% of them seen just once. The sequencing sample was made of blood, either unsorted or a sorted T cell fraction (not recorded which). The receptor source for this set is a human donor who was either an allogeneic HSCT recipient or a stem cell or donor lymphocyte infusion donor (not recorded which). It is not recorded whose cells these are; they may come from a transplant donor. Each CDR3 is given with its conserved first and last residue. Fields, in order: clone size, V gene, J gene, D gene, CDR3 DNA, CDR3 protein. D genes are given only for firm matches. Size is omitted from some rows. Given values are once, few, many or a class for expanded clones.

-,TRBV7-9,TRBJ1-2,-,TGTGCCAGCAGCCAAGACTGGTCAGCTAACTATGGCTACACCTTC,CASSQDWSANYGYTF
-,TRBV5-1,TRBJ2-7,-,TGCGCCAGCAGCTTTGACTCCTACGAGCAGTACTTC,CASSFDSYEQYF
-,TRBV6-1,TRBJ2-1,TRBD2,TGTGCCAGCAGTGAATCGACTAGCGGGATTGATGAGCAGTTCTTC,CASSESTSGIDEQFF
-,TRBV5-5,TRBJ1-3,-,TGTGCCAGCAGCTCGGAAACAGCTAACTCTGGAAACACCATATATTTT,CASSSETANSGNTIYF
few,TRBV7-7,TRBJ2-7,TRBD1,TGTGCCAGCAGCTTAGGTCCGGGACAGGGTACCTACGAGCAGTACTTC,CASSLGPGQGTYEQYF
few,TRBV20-1,TRBJ1-1,TRBD1,TGCAGTGCCGGAAGGACAGGGTTGAACACTGAAGCTTTCTTT,CSAGRTGLNTEAFF
few,TRBV12-3/TRBV12-4,TRBJ2-5,-,TGTGCCAGCAGTTTAGAGGGCGGTAGCTCGGAGACCCAGTACTTC,CASSLEGGSSETQYF
few,TRBV6-5,TRBJ2-2,TRBD2,TGTGCCAGCAGCCCCGGGACTAGCGGAATAAACACCGGGGAGCTGTTTTTT,CASSPGTSGINTGELFF
-,TRBV5-1,TRBJ1-6,TRBD1,TGCGCCAGCAGCTTGTTGACAGGGACAAGTACCCTCCACTTT,CASSLLTGTSTLHF
-,TRBV5-6,TRBJ1-6,-,TGTGCCAGCAACTCGGATAATTCACCCCTCCACTTT,CASNSDNSPLHF
few,TRBV12-3/TRBV12-4,TRBJ1-1,TRBD1,TGTGCCAGCAGCGGCGGGCGCAGGGGGCTTCGCGAAGGTACTGAAGCTTTCTTT,CASSGGRRGLREGTEAFF
few,TRBV5-6,TRBJ1-5,-,TGTGCCAGCAGCTCGCAATATGATCAGCCCCAGCATTTT,CASSSQYDQPQHF
few,TRBV4-3,TRBJ2-3,TRBD2,TGCGCCAGCTCAATAGCGGGAGGGGCAAGGCATACGCAGTATTTT,CASSIAGGARHTQYF
-,TRBV12-3/TRBV12-4,TRBJ1-1,-,TGTGCCAGCTGCCCTTCCGGATCCCGCCCGAGGGGGACTGAAGCTTTCTTT,CASCPSGSRPRGTEAFF
-,TRBV5-1,TRBJ1-6,-,TGCGCCAGCAGCTTACTACATGGGATCTTCCAATTGCGATATTCACCCCTCCACTTT,CASSLLHGIFQLRYSPLHF
once,TRBV20-1,TRBJ2-1,TRBD2,TGCAGTGCTAGAGTACCCCTCCGTCTAGCGGGAGGCAATGAGCAGTTCTTC,CSARVPLRLAGGNEQFF
-,TRBV5-1,TRBJ1-6,-,TGCGCCAGCAGCTTCCTCACAACCCGCAATTCACCCCTCCACTTT,CASSFLTTRNSPLHF
-,TRBV12-3/TRBV12-4,TRBJ2-7,-,TGTGCCAGCGGACAGAAAACCTACGAGCAGTACTTC,CASGQKTYEQYF
-,TRBV5-1,TRBJ2-5,-,TGCGCCAGCAGTGAGTTTAAGGTTGGACCCCAAGAGACCCAGTACTTC,CASSEFKVGPQETQYF
-,TRBV29-1,TRBJ2-5,-,TGCAGCGTTGACGCAGGGAGGAAGGAGACCCAGTACTTC,CSVDAGRKETQYF
-,TRBV19,TRBJ1-1,-,TGTGCCAGTAGTATGCCTGCCGGGAGAGGTGAAGCTTTCTTT,CASSMPAGRGEAFF
-,TRBV12-3/TRBV12-4,TRBJ2-7,-,TGTGCCAGCACCCCGCAGGGGATAGACGAGCAGTACTTC,CASTPQGIDEQYF
few,TRBV20-1,TRBJ1-5,TRBD1,TGCAGTGCTCCTCTGCCAGGGGGTCAGCCCCAGCATTTT,CSAPLPGGQPQHF
-,TRBV4-1,TRBJ1-2,-,TGCGCCAGCAGCCAAACCCCGAGGGGTGGCTATGGCTACACCTTC,CASSQTPRGGYGYTF
many,TRBV12-3/TRBV12-4,TRBJ1-5,-,TGTGCCAGCAGTTTACGGGGGGTCGGGGAAAGCAATCAGCCCCAGCATTTT,CASSLRGVGESNQPQHF
-,TRBV20-1,TRBJ1-1,-,TGCAGTGCCAGAGCCACTCTGAACACTGAAGCTTTCTTT,CSARATLNTEAFF
-,TRBV20-1,TRBJ2-2,TRBD1,TGCAGTGCTAGAGTATCGGGACAGCTGAACACCGGGGAGCTGTTTTTT,CSARVSGQLNTGELFF
-,TRBV20-1,TRBJ1-6,TRBD1,TGCAGTGCTAGGTACCGGGACAGGGGAATGTCACCCCTCCACTTT,CSARYRDRGMSPLHF
-,TRBV12-3/TRBV12-4,TRBJ1-1,TRBD1,TGTGCCAGCAGTTCCGGGACAGGGCATACTGAAGCTTTCTTT,CASSSGTGHTEAFF
many,TRBV29-1,TRBJ1-2,-,TGCAGCGTTGATTGGGGGGACGTCACCTTC,CSVDWGDVTF
-,TRBV20-1,TRBJ2-3,-,TGCAGTGGCGTCGTAGTTAGCGGAGCCTCTAGCACAGATACGCAGTATTTT,CSGVVVSGASSTDTQYF
few,TRBV20-1,TRBJ2-1,TRBD2,TGCAGTGCTAGAGATCATGGTGGCGGACTAGCGGGCTACAATGAGCAGTTCTTC,CSARDHGGGLAGYNEQFF
-,TRBV3-1,TRBJ2-2,-,TGTGCCAGCAGCCAAGAAAGGGGAGTTTCGAACACCGGGGAGCTGTTTTTT,CASSQERGVSNTGELFF
-,TRBV6-5,TRBJ2-1,TRBD1,TGTGCCAGCAGTCCGCGGACAGGGGACACACTTTATTACAATGAGCAGTTCTTC,CASSPRTGDTLYYNEQFF
-,TRBV14,TRBJ2-5,-,TGTGCCAGCAGGGGGTCGGGCGGACAAGAGACCCAGTACTTC,CASRGSGGQETQYF
few,TRBV12-3/TRBV12-4,TRBJ1-2,-,TGTGCCAGCAGTCCTTTCGAGACCTCGGACGGCTATGGCTACACCTTC,CASSPFETSDGYGYTF
-,TRBV3-1,TRBJ1-6,-,TGTGCCAGCAGCCAAGCAGGGTATAATTCACCCCTCCACTTT,CASSQAGYNSPLHF
-,TRBV6-5,TRBJ2-5,TRBD2,TGTGCCAGCAGTTATCCTAGCGGGGGTTTAGAGACCCAGTACTTC,CASSYPSGGLETQYF
-,TRBV20-1,TRBJ2-3,-,TGCAGTGCTAGCGCCTATCCGGACAGTCGCACAGATACGCAGTATTTT,CSASAYPDSRTDTQYF
few,TRBV10-3,TRBJ1-1,-,TGTGCCATCCGTCGCGAGGGGACTGAAGCTTTCTTT,CAIRREGTEAFF
-,TRBV10-3,TRBJ1-1,-,TGTGCCATCAGTGAATTCGAGAATTCTGAAGCTTTCTTT,CAISEFENSEAFF
many,TRBV27,TRBJ1-1,-,TGTGCCAGCAGTGACCTCGTGATGAACACTGAAGCTTTCTTT,CASSDLVMNTEAFF
few,TRBV2,TRBJ2-5,-,TGTGCCAGCAGTGAACATGCAGGGAGAGAGACCCAGTACTTC,CASSEHAGRETQYF
few,TRBV2,TRBJ2-1,-,TGTGCCAGCAGTGAAGTGGGAGCCGCAAGGGAGCAGTTCTTC,CASSEVGAAREQFF
-,TRBV20-1,TRBJ1-4,-,TGCAGTGCTATAGGCGTCAGTAATGAAAAACTGTTTTTT,CSAIGVSNEKLFF
-,TRBV27,TRBJ2-1,-,TGTGCCAGCAGTTTATCGATTGGCAATGAGCAGTTCTTC,CASSLSIGNEQFF
-,TRBV12-3/TRBV12-4,TRBJ1-5,-,TGTGCCAGCAGTTTACCCGGGGATGGCAATCAGCCCCAGCATTTT,CASSLPGDGNQPQHF
few,TRBV29-1,TRBJ1-1,-,TGCAGCGTTGTCGGGGACCGTTTGATGAACACTGAAGCTTTCTTT,CSVVGDRLMNTEAFF
few,TRBV12-3/TRBV12-4,TRBJ2-2,-,TGTGCCAGCAGTTACCGGGACACAAAGCTGTTTTTT,CASSYRDTKLFF
many,TRBV6-5,TRBJ1-2,TRBD1,TGTGCCAGCAGTCCGGGACAGATTTTCTATGGCTACACCTTC,CASSPGQIFYGYTF
-,TRBV7-2,TRBJ1-1,-,TGTGCCAGCAGCCCAGGTGGCGGTGAAGGAGCTTTCTTT,CASSPGGGEGAFF
-,TRBV5-1,TRBJ2-3,TRBD2,TGCGCCAGCAGCAGCCGGGGACTAGCCGTGGAAACAGATACGCAGTATTTT,CASSSRGLAVETDTQYF
-,TRBV7-9,TRBJ2-3,-,TGTGCCAGCAGCTTTCTCGGGGGTGGAAAAACAGATACGCAGTATTTT,CASSFLGGGKTDTQYF
few,TRBV6-2/TRBV6-3,TRBJ2-1,TRBD2,TGTGCCATTATGCCGGGACTAGCGGTTTCCTACAATGAGCAGTTCTTC,CAIMPGLAVSYNEQFF